The 2 T cell receptor beta chains reported below all come from one sample, sequenced in a study of PD-1 blockade in classical Hodgkin lymphoma. The patients all showed relapse after autologous stem cell transplantation, while their brentuximab vedotin exposure varied. Repertoires were generated with immunoSEQ multiplex PCR, while TCRdb's copy carries only in-frame clones and drops some. The sample lists some 21,000 clones; 70% to 85% were seen once. This specimen consisted of peripheral blood mononuclear cells (PBMCs), obtained at baseline. All receptors derive from a human donor with classical Hodgkin lymphoma.

CDR3 in amino acids: CASSLERSWGYTF. CDR3 coding DNA: TGTGCCAGCAGCTTAGAGCGGTCTTGGGGCTACACCTTC. V and J are TRBV11-2 and TRBJ1-2, with D hard to call. The CDR3 spans 13 residues. Germline lookup yields CDR1 SGHAT and CDR2 FQNNGV. Trimming pared 0 bases from V and 8 bases from J, leaving 10 bases between. Complete variable domain (other parts from reference TRBV11-2 and TRBJ1-2): EAGVAQSPRYKIIEKRQSVAFWCNPISGHATLYWYQQILGQGPKLLIQFQNNGVVDDSQLPKDRFSAERLKGVDSTLKIQPAKLEDSAVYLCASSLERSWGYTFGSGTRLTVV.

This sequence joins TRBV7-9 and TRBJ2-7; D call uncertain. Looked up from germline, CDR1 is SEHNR and CDR2 is FQNEAQ (reference sequence). V dropped 3 bases and J dropped 0 bases, with 9 bases sitting between them. CDR3 length: 14 amino acids. CDR3 sequence reads: CASSFTGSSYEQYF. The CDR3 DNA is TGTGCCAGCAGCTTTACCGGATCCTCCTACGAGCAGTACTTC.